The 19 T cell receptor beta chains reported below all come from one sample, sequenced in a study of shared clonotypes between healthy human individuals. The repertoire was sequenced with immunoSEQ multiplex PCR; TCRdb's copy has only in-frame clones and lacks some. The repertoire has around 580,000 clones, nearly 98% of them found once; the top ten carry less than 0.35%. Naive CD8 cells lacked CD45RO, underwent positive selection for CCR7 and left out terminally differentiated effector memory CD45RA+ cells. Specimen: naive CD8+ T cells sorted from blood. The receptors shown here come from a man under 40 in good health.

The rearrangement joins TRBV7-9 to TRBJ2-5; 9 bases are shared with TRBD2. CDR1 and CDR2 (germline): SEHNR, FQNEAQ (reference sequence). With 4 bases clipped from V and 7 bases from J, the junction kept 19 bases outside the gene matches. There are 18 residues in the CDR3. The CDR3 is CASSYDVGLAGLLGTQYF. The DNA of the CDR3 is TGTGCCAGCAGCTACGACGTAGGGCTAGCGGGACTCCTTGGGACCCAGTACTTC.

The chain combines TRBV7-9 with TRBJ1-2, with a tentative D call TRBD1 (6 bases). CDR1 SEHNR and CDR2 FQNEAQ come from the germline V gene (reference sequence). The V and J ends lost 10 bases and 5 bases respectively, with 11 bases between them. The CDR3 has 11 amino acids. The CDR3 DNA is TGTGCCACCTCAGGGGAGTATGGCTACACCTTC. Amino acids: CATSGEYGYTF.

The chain joins TRBV6-6 to TRBJ2-6; 8 bases are shared with TRBD1. This CDR3 is 16 amino acids long. The junction had 8 bases not matched to a gene; V was cut back by 6 bases and J by 4 bases. Germline V gene sequence: CDR1 MNHNY, CDR2 SVGAGI (reference sequence). As DNA, the CDR3 is TGTGCCAGCAGAGTACAGGGGGTGCGCGGGGCCAACGTCCTGACTTTC. The encoded protein is CASRVQGVRGANVLTF.

The chain is built from TRBV5-4 and TRBJ1-1, with D possibly matching TRBD1 (6 bases). V dropped 1 base and J dropped 11 bases, with 18 bases sitting between them. The CDR3 runs to 14 residues. Germline values: CDR1 SGHNT, CDR2 YYREEE (reference sequence). The CDR3 DNA sequence: TGTGCCAGCAGCTTGTTGGGCGGGGGCGCGAGCGCTTTCTTT. It codes for CASSLLGGGASAFF. Using reference TRBV5-4 and TRBJ1-1 for the parts outside the CDR3, the full variable domain is ETGVTQSPTHLIKTRGQQVTLRCSSQSGHNTVSWYQQALGQGPQFIFQYYREEENGRGNFPPRFSGLQFPNYSSELNVNALELDDSALYLCASSLLGGGASAFFGQGTRLTVV.

This sequence joins TRBV7-9 and TRBJ2-1; 9 bases are shared with TRBD2. The germline V gene has CDR1 SEHNR and CDR2 FQNEAQ (reference sequence). J lost 8 bases, V lost 7 bases, and 9 bases had no gene match. The CDR3 sequence is 14 residues long. The CDR3 region has the DNA TGTGCCAGCACACTAGCGGGCGAGAGCGATGAGCAGTTCTTC. It codes for CASTLAGESDEQFF.

The CDR3 coding sequence is TGCGCCAGCAGCCCCTCTGGCGCGAAAGGCTCCTACGAGCAGTACTTC. Translated: CASSPSGAKGSYEQYF. The V call is TRBV4-1, the J call TRBJ2-7; D not certain. Germline V gene sequence: CDR1 MGHRA, CDR2 YSYEKL. V lost 4 bases to trimming and J lost 0 bases, with 16 bases between them. The CDR3 runs to 16 residues.

V is TRBV2 and J is TRBJ1-6; D call uncertain. Trimming took off 6 bases at V and 6 bases at J, with 15 bases between the two ends. CDR1 is SNHLY, CDR2 FYNNEI, per germline. The CDR3 is 15 residues long. The CDR3 DNA reads as TGTGCCAGCAGCCCCACCGCGGATAGTAATTCACCCCTCCACTTT. Translated, it gives CASSPTADSNSPLHF. Complete variable domain (other parts from reference TRBV2 and TRBJ1-6): EPEVTQTPSHQVTQMGQEVILRCVPISNHLYFYWYRQILGQKVEFLVSFYNNEISEKSEIFDDQFSVERPDGSNFTLKIRSTKLEDSAMYFCASSPTADSNSPLHFGNGTRLTVT.

V usage is TRBV5-1 and J usage is TRBJ2-2; D gene ambiguous. This CDR3 region has 15 residues. V was pared by 2 bases and J by 4 bases, with 12 bases between. Germline V CDR1 and CDR2: SGHRS, YFSETQ. The CDR3 spells CASSLFSPGTGELFF. The DNA for the CDR3 is TGCGCCAGCAGCTTATTTAGCCCTGGCACCGGGGAGCTGTTTTTT.

This chain links TRBV7-8 with TRBJ2-5; D unresolved. The CDR3 has 12 amino acids. In germline, CDR1 is SGHVS, CDR2 FQNEAQ. Trimming pared 3 bases from V and 2 bases from J, leaving 4 bases between. For the CDR3, the DNA is TGTGCCAGCAGCTTGGGACAAGAGACCCAGTACTTC. This translates into CASSLGQETQYF.

The gene calls are TRBV5-1 and TRBJ2-1; 8 bases line up with TRBD2. This CDR3 has 19 residues. J was trimmed by 1 base and V by 2 bases; bases with no gene match: 14. The germline V gene has CDR1 SGHRS and CDR2 YFSETQ. CDR3 loop: CASSLLAVEGGGSYNEQFF. Written as DNA, the CDR3 is TGCGCCAGCAGCTTACTAGCGGTAGAAGGGGGAGGATCCTACAATGAGCAGTTCTTC.

Concerning this clone: The identical CDR3 is also encoded by other nucleotide sequences in the sample. V and J are TRBV5-1 and TRBJ2-7; D is uncertain. Germline CDR1 and CDR2: SGHRS and YFSETQ. The CDR3 length is 13 residues. V dropped 2 bases and J dropped 0 bases, with 6 bases sitting between them. CDR3 nucleotides: TGCGCCAGCAGCTTTGGCGTCTCCTACGAGCAGTACTTC. Protein sequence: CASSFGVSYEQYF.

The chain employs TRBV2 and TRBJ2-2; no definite D call. The CDR3 covers 14 residues. CDR1 and CDR2 (germline): SNHLY, FYNNEI. V lost 6 bases and J 2 bases, leaving 10 bases between the germline ends. CDR3 sequence reads: CASRSMGNTGELFF. CDR3 coding DNA: TGTGCCAGCAGGAGTATGGGCAACACCGGGGAGCTGTTTTTT.

The rearrangement uses TRBV7-8 and TRBJ2-7; D might be TRBD1 or TRBD2, each matching 5 bases. This CDR3 is built from 13 residues. The V end was cut by 1 base, the J end by 5 bases, with 9 bases between. CDR1 is SGHVS and CDR2 is FQNEAQ in the germline V gene. The CDR3 nucleotides are TGTGCCAGCAGCTTAGGTAGAGGGGACGAGCAGTACTTC. It is translated as CASSLGRGDEQYF.

The chain links TRBV6-5 to TRBJ2-7; D may correspond to TRBD1 or TRBD2 (7 bases each). CDR3 size: 12 residues. V lost 6 bases and J lost 5, with 11 bases in between. Germline CDR1 MNHEY, CDR2 SVGAGI. The DNA for the CDR3 is TGTGCCAGCAGCCAGGGGGGGGACGAGCAGTACTTC. Translating it yields CASSQGGDEQYF.

The rearrangement links TRBV4-2 to TRBJ2-1; D possibly corresponds to TRBD2 (5 bases). This CDR3 has 15 amino acids. The germline V and J ends were trimmed by 1 base and 7 bases, with 14 bases remaining between them. The germline gives CDR1 LGHNA, CDR2 YNFKEQ. The CDR3 is CASSQASRGWNEQFF. The CDR3, as DNA: TGTGCCAGCAGCCAAGCCTCCCGCGGGTGGAATGAGCAGTTCTTC.

This sequence joins TRBV7-2 and TRBJ2-7; TRBD2 is a possible D gene (5 bases). V dropped 1 base and J dropped 2 bases, with 12 bases sitting between them. This CDR3 spans 15 amino acids. Germline CDR1 and CDR2: SGHTA and FQGNSA. CDR3 amino acids: CASSLGGSQTYEQYF. The DNA of the CDR3 is TGTGCCAGCAGCTTAGGAGGGAGTCAGACCTACGAGCAGTACTTC.

The J gene is TRBJ2-1, the V gene TRBV6-4, with TRBD2 identical over 13 bases. The trim removed 6 bases at V and 10 bases at J, leaving 6 bases unmatched. This CDR3 comprises 14 residues. Germline CDR1 is MRHNA and CDR2 is SNTAGT. CDR3: CASRATSGRGEQFF. In DNA, the CDR3 is TGTGCCAGCAGAGCCACTAGCGGGAGGGGCGAGCAGTTCTTC.

The V gene is TRBV6-4, the J gene TRBJ1-1; D remains unclear. The germline V gene encodes CDR1 MRHNA and CDR2 SNTAGT. V was trimmed by 3 bases and J by 1 base, leaving 6 bases between them. This CDR3 is built from 13 residues. CDR3 nucleotides: TGTGCCAGCAGTGAATCCCCGAACACTGAAGCTTTCTTT. It encodes CASSESPNTEAFF.

The CDR3 spells CASSLGGGLAGELFF. For the CDR3, the DNA is TGTGCCAGCAGCTTAGGTGGGGGACTTGCCGGGGAGCTGTTTTTT. The chain recombines TRBV7-9 with TRBJ2-2; possibly TRBD2 for D (6 bases). The germline V gene encodes CDR1 SEHNR and CDR2 FQNEAQ (reference sequence). CDR3 length: 15 residues. V was shortened by 1 base and J by 6 bases, with 12 bases between the two germline ends.